The clone carrying this TCR beta chain appeared many times. What it binds is not known. The data were obtained in a study of T cells in Graves' hyperthyroidism and ophthalmopathy. For the study at large: Peripheral blood collection took place at initial diagnosis, before any treatment.

This CDR3 region has 13 residues. V lost 8 bases to trimming and J lost 5 bases, with 13 bases between them. Germline V lookup: CDR1 MNHNS, CDR2 SASEGT. The source material, RNA transcripts, was used to amplify TCR beta CDR3 regions. The HTBI primer set served for first-round RT-PCR of the TCR CDR3. TCRdb used MiXCR to reprocess the multiplex PCR reads, holding one entry per CDR3 protein. The sample holds 400,000 to 500,000 distinct CDR3 sequences, approximately 15% seen once. Patients counted as stable if ophthalmopathy did not develop within 18 months. General study results and limits: Also found in blood were most expanded thyroid clonotypes above 0.001.

Material: blood. The TCR comes from a woman younger than 35 with Graves' hyperthyroidism. The chain joins TRBV6-1 to TRBJ1-5; possibly TRBD1 for D (5 bases). This chain's CDR3 is CASVGAWDQPQHF. As DNA, the CDR3 is TGTGCCAGCGTCGGGGCTTGGGATCAGCCCCAGCATTTT.